This T cell receptor (beta chain) was obtained from a study of CXCR3-negative and CXCR3-positive naive CD8 T cells. General study results and limits: Memory CD8+ cells showed much lower diversity, while both naive subsets displayed comparably high diversity. Across naive subsets, surface CD5 expression was comparable, and TCR strength was inferred from properties of the TRB CDR3. Against CXCR3-negative naive cells, CXCR3-positive naive cells showed more hydrophobic TRB CDR3s.

The CDR3 runs 14 residues. Looked up from germline, CDR1 is SEHNR and CDR2 is FQNEAQ (reference sequence). The study made its TRB cDNA libraries by 5' RACE, adding UMI labels. TCRdb reprocessed the 5' RACE reads; each CDR3 protein has one entry and no DNA is given. This table lists fewer than 90,000 distinct CDR3 sequences. As regards this clonotype: Antigen unknown.

The sequence was collected from a human donor in good health. Some clones in this sample may be carry-over from other donors' samples. Specimen: naive CXCR3+ CD8+ T cells from blood. Sample subset: CD45RO-CCR7+CD27+CD95- naive CD8+ T cells expressing CXCR3 (TNR3+). This sequence joins TRBV7-9 and TRBJ2-1; TCRdb's D call of TRBD2 is untestable without DNA. The CDR3 loop reads CASSQTMVHNEQFF.